The clone carrying this T cell receptor beta chain was observed once. No antigen is known for it. Here immunoSEQ multiplex PCR was the method, and the copy in TCRdb shows in-frame clones only, minus some. The sample lists roughly 30,000 clones; 94% were seen once. This entry belongs to a study of lymphopenia after photon versus proton radiotherapy. Study findings and constraints: Under photons, naive T cells and diversity fell while effector/memory populations rose.

CDR1 is SGHDT and CDR2 is YYEEEE in the germline V gene. The CDR3 totals 14 residues. V gave up 5 bases and J gave up 5 bases; unmatched junction bases: 10. The gene calls are TRBV5-6 and TRBJ2-7; TRBD1 agrees at 7 bases. The sequence was collected from a woman aged 45-59 years with cholangiocarcinoma. The source was peripheral blood, collected from a patient treated with photon-based radiotherapy. The chain's CDR3 is CASRKYGQGDEQYF. The CDR3 coding sequence is TGTGCCAGCAGGAAGTACGGGCAGGGGGACGAGCAGTACTTC.